The sample holds a few counts of the clone carrying this TCR beta chain. The data are from a study of molecular identifiers for immune sequencing clone quantification. TCRdb recomputed calls from the PCR reads with MiXCR, one row per CDR3 protein. The sample has about half a million distinct CDR3 sequences, 20% to 25% seen once. Naive CD8 T cells were sorted, and the gate applied was CD8+CD4-CCR7+CD45RA+. From germline, CDR1 is SGHDT and CDR2 YYEEEE. V was shortened by 3 bases and J by 2 bases, with 20 bases between the two germline ends. The CDR3 spans 17 residues. This clonotype originated in a human donor in good health. Some libraries in this study had Jurkat cell RNA spiked in. This sequence joins TRBV5-6 and TRBJ1-2, with D uncertain. The sample consisted of naive CD8+ T cells from blood, with Jurkat cell RNA spiked in. The subset here: FACS-sorted CD8+CD4-CCR7+CD45RA+ naive T cells. The CDR3 nucleotides are TGTGCCAGCAGCTCCCGAGGCGCGGGAAACATCAACTATGGCTACACCTTC. Its protein is CASSSRGAGNINYGYTF.